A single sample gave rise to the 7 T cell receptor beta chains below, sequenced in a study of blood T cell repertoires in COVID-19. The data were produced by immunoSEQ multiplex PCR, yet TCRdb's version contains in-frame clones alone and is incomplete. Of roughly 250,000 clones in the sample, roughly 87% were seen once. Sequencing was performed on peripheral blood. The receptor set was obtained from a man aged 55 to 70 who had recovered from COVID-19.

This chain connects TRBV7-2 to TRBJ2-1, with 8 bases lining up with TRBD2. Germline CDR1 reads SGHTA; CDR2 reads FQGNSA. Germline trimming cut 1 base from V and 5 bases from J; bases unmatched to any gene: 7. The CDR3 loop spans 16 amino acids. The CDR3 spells CASSLDSGGADNEQFF. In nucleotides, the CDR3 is TGTGCCAGCAGCTTAGACTCCGGGGGGGCTGACAATGAGCAGTTCTTC. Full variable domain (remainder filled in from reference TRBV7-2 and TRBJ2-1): GAGVSQSPSNKVTEKGKDVELRCDPISGHTALYWYRQSLGQGLEFLIYFQGNSAPDKSGLPSDRFSAERTGGSVSTLTIQRTQQEDSAVYLCASSLDSGGADNEQFFGPGTRLTVL.

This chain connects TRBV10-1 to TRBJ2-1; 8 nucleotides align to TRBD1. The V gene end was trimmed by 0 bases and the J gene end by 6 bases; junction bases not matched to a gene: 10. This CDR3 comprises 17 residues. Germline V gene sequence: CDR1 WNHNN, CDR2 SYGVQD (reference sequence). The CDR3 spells CASSESLGTGIGNEQFF. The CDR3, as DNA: TGCGCCAGCAGTGAGTCCCTCGGGACAGGTATAGGCAATGAGCAGTTCTTC.

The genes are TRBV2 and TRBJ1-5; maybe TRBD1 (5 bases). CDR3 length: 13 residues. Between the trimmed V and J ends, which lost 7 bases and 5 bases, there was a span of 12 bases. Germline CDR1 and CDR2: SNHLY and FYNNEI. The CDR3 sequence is CASTEGRYQPQHF. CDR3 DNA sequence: TGTGCCAGCACCGAGGGGAGGTATCAGCCCCAGCATTTT.

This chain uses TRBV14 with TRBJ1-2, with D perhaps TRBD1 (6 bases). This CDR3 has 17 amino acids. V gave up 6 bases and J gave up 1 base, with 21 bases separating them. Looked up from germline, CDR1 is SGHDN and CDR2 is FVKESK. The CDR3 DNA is TGTGCCAGCAGACGATTACTGGGGGGGCTATTTAACTATGGCTACACCTTC. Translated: CASRRLLGGLFNYGYTF. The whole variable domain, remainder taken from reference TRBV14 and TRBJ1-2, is EAGVTQFPSHSVIEKGQTVTLRCDPISGHDNLYWYRRVMGKEIKFLLHFVKESKQDESGMPNNRFLAERTGGTYSTLKVQPAELEDSGVYFCASRRLLGGLFNYGYTFGSGTRLTVV.

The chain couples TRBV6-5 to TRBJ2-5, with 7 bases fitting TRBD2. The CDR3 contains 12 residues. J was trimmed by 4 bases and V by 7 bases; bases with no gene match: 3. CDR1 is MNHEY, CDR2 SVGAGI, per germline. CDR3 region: CASTGRGETQYF. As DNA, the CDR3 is TGTGCCAGCACGGGGAGGGGAGAGACCCAGTACTTC.

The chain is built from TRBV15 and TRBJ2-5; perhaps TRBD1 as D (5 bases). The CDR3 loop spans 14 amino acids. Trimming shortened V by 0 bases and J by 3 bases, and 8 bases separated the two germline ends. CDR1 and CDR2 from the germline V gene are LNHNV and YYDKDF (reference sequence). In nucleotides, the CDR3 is TGTGCCACCAGCAGAGATTTGACAGAAGAGACCCAGTACTTC. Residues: CATSRDLTEETQYF.

The DNA of the CDR3 is TGTGCCAGCAGCCAATCTGGGGCCAACGTCCTGACTTTC. This sequence encodes CASSQSGANVLTF. This chain uses TRBV11-3 with TRBJ2-6; D not certain. The CDR3 is made up of 13 amino acids. Germline assignment: CDR1 SGHNT and CDR2 YENEEA. Trimming took off 5 bases at V and 1 base at J, with 3 bases between the two ends.